The text below deals with one T cell receptor (beta chain). Its antigen is unknown. It has no much larger one-base neighbor in the sample; base qualities were not kept. This record belongs to a study of OX40 agonist ivuxolimab in advanced cancers. About the study as a whole: Ivuxolimab was an agonistic, fully human IgG2 monoclonal antibody directed against OX40 (CD134), a costimulatory receptor. Intravenous ivuxolimab was administered to patients every 2 weeks at six dose levels: 0.01, 0.1, 0.3, 1.5, 3 and 10 mg/kg. Among the roughly 54 dose-escalation patients, some 20 had hepatocellular carcinoma, approximately 15 melanoma, 9 renal cell carcinoma and 9 head and neck cancer. In the dose-escalation cohort, around four fifths of patients were male, and the mean age was 60 years with a range of roughly 20 to 79. Prior anti-PD-1, anti-PD-L1 or anti-CTLA-4 therapy was permitted, and about two fifths of dose-escalation patients had received checkpoint inhibitors. Partial responses occurred in three dose-escalation patients: two with cutaneous melanoma and one with hepatocellular carcinoma. Peripheral TCRbeta sequencing aimed to test whether ivuxolimab altered TCR sequence diversity and caused clonal T-cell expansion. The paper describes the monotherapy dose-escalation part (N ≈ 50 patients) of the phase I trial of ivuxolimab.

Clipping removes 5 bases from V and 8 bases from J, with 10 as the unmatched junction base count. Inclusive of the bounding cysteine and phenylalanine, the CDR3 is 17 residues long. Only the CDR3 part of the read is kept: 51 bases, read in frame from the first base. The germline V gene yields SGHTA for CDR1 and FQGTGA for CDR2. To sequence the TCRbeta CDR3 region, genomic DNA was isolated from the sorted cells. The immunoSEQ Assay was used to sequence the TCRbeta CDR3 regions. Not all clones reach the TCRdb copy of this immuneACCESS table, which keeps in-frame sequences only. Checked studies attribute under half of the gap to unresolved V genes and leave the rest unexplained. Within this sample are approximately 82,000 clones, with 80% to 95% of them counted one time only. About 0.6% of the sample belongs to the ten largest clones. Study-wide findings and limitations: Partial responders in the 0.1-3.0 mg/kg groups had among the lowest normalized peripheral clonal expansion, especially among CD8+ T cells. On average, CD8+ T cells showed more expanded clones than CD4+ T cells after ivuxolimab. The antigen specificity of the clonally expanded peripheral T cells was not determined. Low levels of normalized T-cell clonal expansion were also shown by some nonresponding patients. At doses from 0.1 to 3.0 mg/kg, clonal expansion was seen in both CD4+ and CD8+ blood T cells between baseline and week 6.

Patients with autoimmune disease history or receiving systemic immunosuppression were excluded from the trial. Peripheral blood for TCR sequencing was collected from all dose cohorts at baseline, on cycle 4 day 1, and on cycle 7 day 1. Samples came from an open-label, multicenter, first-in-human phase I dose-escalation trial of ivuxolimab. Adults with locally advanced or metastatic melanoma, renal cell, hepatocellular, or head and neck squamous cell carcinoma were enrolled in the trial. Before TCR sequencing, CD4+ and CD8+ T cells were separately sorted from peripheral blood. This receptor was obtained from an adult with an advanced solid tumor such as melanoma, head and neck, liver or kidney cancer. The rearrangement joined TRBV7-3 to TRBJ2-2, with 14 middle bases fitting TRBD2. The material sequenced was CD4+ or CD8+ T cells sorted from blood, taken in a trial of the OX40 agonist ivuxolimab. The CDR3 sequence is CASSASGTSGSRGELFF. The nucleotides read TGTGCCAGCAGCGCATCCGGGACTAGCGGGAGTAGGGGGGAGCTGTTTTTT.